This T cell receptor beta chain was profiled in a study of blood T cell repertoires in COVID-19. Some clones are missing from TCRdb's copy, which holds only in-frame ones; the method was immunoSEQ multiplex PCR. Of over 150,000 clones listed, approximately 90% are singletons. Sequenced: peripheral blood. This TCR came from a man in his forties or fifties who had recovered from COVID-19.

In DNA form, the CDR3 reads TGCGCCAGCAGTGAGCTTAGGGGTAGGACCTACAATGAGCAGTTCTTC. It encodes CASSELRGRTYNEQFF. The chain is built from TRBV10-2 and TRBJ2-1, with a tentative D call TRBD1 (5 bases). The CDR3 is made up of 16 amino acids. CDR1 is WSHSY, CDR2 SAAADI, per germline. The ends were cut back, 2 bases at V and 2 bases at J, with 13 bases in the middle.